This T cell receptor beta chain comes out of a study of shared clonotypes between healthy human individuals (TCRdb year 2020). With regard to the full study: A couple of women and a few men aged 18 to 49 years were included in the cohort. To increase sequencing depth and limit assay-specific biases, different laboratories used diverse techniques to prepare libraries and sequence TCR repertoires. To estimate repertoire size and how much clonotype sharing occurs between individuals, the study deeply sequenced the blood TCR repertoires of several healthy adults. For each donor, three plates each were used for CD4 naive and CD4 memory, two plates were used for CD8 naive, and one plate was used for CD8 memory. Between about 0.9 and 8.9 billion PBMCs per donor were obtained by leukapheresis. Points the paper makes about the study in general: Sharing across a handful of donors was observed for about 5% of naive CD4, 3.5% of naive CD8, over 2% of memory CD4, and less than 0.45% of memory CD8 clonotypes. Naive subsets generally had larger estimated clonotype richness than memory subsets did. Incomplete sequencing was indicated by rarefaction of sorted-subset datasets, despite the large sequencing depth. Based on pairwise subsampling, the degree of clonotype sharing among donors was expected to be affected by sequencing depth. Compared with non-shared clonotypes, the clonotypes found in all four sorted-subset donors had higher generation probabilities. Because the study included a small number of donors, the genetic and exposure-history diversity represented was limited. Only blood was sampled, and tissue TCR repertoires likely differ from those in blood.

The germline V gene yields SQVTM for CDR1 and ANQGSEA for CDR2. The CDR3 measures 15 amino acids from cysteine to phenylalanine. Of the read, only the CDR3 DNA is kept; its 45 bases are in frame from base 1. Between the V and J ends, shortened by 4 bases and 2 bases respectively, the junction contains 15 bases. Using the deep immunoSEQ assay, TCR CDR3 regions were amplified from genomic DNA by multiplex PCR. Extracted genomic DNA from each cell subset was distributed evenly across all wells of several immunoSEQ 96-well plates, and each plate was treated as a replicate. For sorted subsets, approximately 200 ng of genomic DNA, equivalent to 25,000 to 35,000 T cell genomes, went into each replicate PCR. The purified libraries were quantified using a Qubit 3.0 fluorometer, sized with a Bioanalyzer 2100, and then quantified again using the KAPA Library Quantification kit. Every immunoSEQ 96-well plate was sequenced on a separate single-read 150-cycle Illumina NextSeq 550 flow cell. Per the authors' processing: Because the immunoSEQ output held only junctional sequences and lacked quality scores, the filtering could not match the filtering applied to full-length reads. To assign V/J genes and CDR3, sequences were annotated against IMGT germline references using PyIR, a Python wrapper for IgBLAST v1.9. Any read was removed if the V/J assignment was weak (E-value above 1e-6), the CDR3 was missing, or the read contained stop codons, out-of-frame junctions, or ambiguous translated residues. V3J clonotypes were defined by identical inferred V gene, J gene, and CDR3 amino acid sequence. The percentage overlap between two repertoires was calculated by dividing the number of shared unique clonotypes by the size of the smaller repertoire. Richness of each repertoire was evaluated using RTK rarefaction, the Chao1 estimator, and Recon v2.1 estimates of unobserved clonotypes. OLGA was used to compute generation probabilities for all TCRbeta clonotypes that the gDNA method yielded from four donors. As stored in TCRdb, this immuneACCESS dataset retains in-frame rearrangements with V and J assigned. A fraction of the clones does not appear; measured against another copy, unresolved V genes explain less than half of the discrepancy, and the remainder lacks a known reason. V and J calls and clone size are as listed in that table; D and trimming were resolved from the DNA. This sample holds a few million clones; roughly 90% were observed only once. Of the sample, about 0.41% is held by the ten largest clones.

With respect to this clone: The antigen this receptor binds is unknown. Base qualities are missing; no much larger clone stands one base away.

The donors were healthy, HIV-negative adults who had no recently reported acute infections or vaccinations. Every donor was a Caucasian adult living in Nashville, Tennessee, USA. CD4+ T cells were enriched through magnetic negative selection, after which naive cells were positively selected on CD45RA and the remaining negative fraction served as the memory subset. Blood was obtained by leukapheresis, after which PBMCs were separated by Ficoll-Histopaque density gradient centrifugation and cryopreserved in liquid nitrogen vapor phase. Analytical flow cytometry was used to check the purity and quantity of every magnetically sorted T cell population. Each sorted fraction had its genomic DNA isolated and then quantified by UV absorbance on a Nanodrop 2000c.

This receptor was identified in a man younger than 35 in good health. Some clones in this sample may be carry-over from other donors' samples. The V and J genes are TRBV29-1 and TRBJ2-1, with a tentative D gene TRBD2 over 5 matching bases. Sequences were obtained from naive CD4+ T cells from PBMCs. The intended sense of this specimen's cell subset or site label: CD45RA+ positively selected. The CDR3 loop reads CSVGPAAVAYNEQFF. The DNA sequence is TGCAGCGTTGGGCCAGCAGCGGTGGCCTACAATGAGCAGTTCTTC.